This TCR beta chain was sequenced during a study of blood T cell repertoires in COVID-19. Overall study context: Samples came from the United States, Italy and Spain, spanning acute and convalescent COVID-19.

This clone was detected only once. CDR1 MDHEN and CDR2 SYDVKM come from the germline V gene. Trimming took 7 bases from V and 11 from J, leaving 17 bases between them. The length of the CDR3 is 12 residues. Assignments of participants to cohorts depended upon their own reported clinical history. Recovered Cohort 3 donors showed two negative PCRs, clearance, or symptom resolution. Authors' data handling: Using reference gene primer amplification, nucleated cell counts were estimated. Method: immunoSEQ multiplex PCR; TCRdb's copy keeps in-frame clones and lacks some. V and J calls and clone size are as listed in that table; D and trimming were resolved from the DNA. The data contain approximately 200,000 clones, roughly nine tenths of them seen just once; the ten biggest clones take up roughly a tenth.

V and J are TRBV28 and TRBJ1-1; D might be TRBD1 (6 bases). This clonotype was sampled from a man aged 30 to 39 who had recovered from COVID-19. The source material was PBMCs or T cells enriched from blood (not recorded which). The chain's CDR3 is CASTLTGTPAFF. In DNA, the CDR3 is TGTGCCAGCACCTTGACGGGGACACCTGCTTTCTTT.